One and the same sample provided the 20 T cell receptor beta chains below, sequenced in a study of T cells of healthy individuals. TCRdb independently ran MiXCR on the 5' RACE reads; one entry per CDR3 protein. The repertoire holds tens of thousands of distinct CDR3 sequences, with 3.5% to 5.5% as singletons. These receptors all come from a human donor in good health.

The sample holds a few counts of this clonotype. The junction and the germline gene differ at one end; a read error may be behind it. The V and J genes are TRBV7-7 and TRBJ2-2; D is undetermined. This CDR3 contains 15 residues. CDR1 and CDR2 (germline): SSHAT, FNYEAQ (reference sequence). CDR3 in amino acids: CASSLAGINTGELFF. The CDR3 DNA reads as TGTGCTAGCAGCTTAGCTGGGATTAACACCGGGGAGCTGTTTTTT. Full variable domain (outside the CDR3, taken from reference TRBV7-7 and TRBJ2-2): GAGVSQSPRYKVTKRGQDVTLRCDPISSHATLYWYQQALGQGPEFLTYFNYEAQPDKSGLPSDRFSAERPEGSISTLTIQRTEQRDSAMYRCASSLAGINTGELFFGEGSRLTVL.

This clonotype turned up a few times. The chain is built from TRBV5-4 and TRBJ1-2; perhaps TRBD1 as D (6 bases). V dropped 0 bases and J dropped 6 bases, with 21 bases sitting between them. Looked up from germline, CDR1 is SGHNT and CDR2 is YYREEE (reference sequence). The CDR3 has 17 residues. The DNA of the CDR3 is TGTGCCAGCAGCTTGGGGGGAACAGGGTGGTCGACAGATGGCTACACCTTC. It yields the protein CASSLGGTGWSTDGYTF.

This clonotype has at least ten counts. The rearrangement links TRBV18 to TRBJ2-3; D is ambiguous. The CDR3 loop spans 16 amino acids. Between the trimmed V and J ends, which lost 3 bases and 2 bases, there was a span of 15 bases. CDR1 and CDR2 from the germline V gene are KGHSH and LQKENI. The DNA of the CDR3 is TGTGCCAGCTCACCGGAATCCCCTAGTCTCACAGATACGCAGTATTTT. Translation gives CASSPESPSLTDTQYF.

This clonotype has only a few counts. This chain links TRBV29-1 with TRBJ1-2; D is unresolved. V lost 7 bases to trimming and J lost 7 bases, with 13 bases between them. CDR1 and CDR2 from the germline V gene are SQVTM and ANQGSEA. The CDR3 length is 11 residues. The chain's CDR3 is CSAIIQGGYTF. Here the CDR3 DNA reads TGCAGCGCTATCATACAAGGTGGCTACACCTTC.

This clonotype was counted a few times. This chain joins TRBV10-2 and TRBJ1-2; 8 nucleotides match TRBD1. The germline CDR1 and CDR2 sequences are WSHSY and SAAADI. The CDR3 contains 12 residues. Germline trimming cut 8 bases from V and 4 bases from J; bases unmatched to any gene: 3. The CDR3 protein is CASLQGGYGYTF. The CDR3 DNA reads TGCGCCAGCCTACAGGGGGGCTATGGCTACACCTTC.

This clonotype was found many times. The rearrangement links TRBV6-1 to TRBJ2-3, with 9 bases matching TRBD1. V dropped 6 bases and J dropped 0; count of bases not matched to a gene: 7. There are 16 residues in the CDR3. The germline CDR1 and CDR2 sequences are MNHNS and SASEGT. DNA for the CDR3: TGTGCCAGCAGGGCAATTGGGACAGGGAGCACAGATACGCAGTATTTT. Protein: CASRAIGTGSTDTQYF.

This clonotype was counted at least ten times. The V gene is TRBV12-3 or TRBV12-4, the J gene TRBJ2-2, with TRBD1 identical over 7 bases. The CDR3 has 15 residues. Losses at the gene ends were 7 bases for V and 4 bases for J; bases not matched to a gene: 9. The CDR3 nucleotides read TGTGCCAGCAAGGGGCAGGGGGTAGGCACCGGGGAGCTGTTTTTT. It specifies CASKGQGVGTGELFF.

This clonotype appeared many times. The chain carries TRBV6-2 or TRBV6-3 and TRBJ2-1; perhaps TRBD2 as D (7 bases). V was pared by 2 bases and J by 3 bases, with 11 bases between. CDR1 and CDR2 (germline): MNHEY, SVGEGT. The CDR3 loop spans 15 amino acids. CDR3 protein: CASSYGGGVYNEQFF. CDR3 nucleotide sequence: TGTGCCAGCAGTTACGGGGGGGGCGTCTACAATGAGCAGTTCTTC.

Only a few counts were recorded for this clonotype. This chain uses TRBV7-9 with TRBJ1-2, with TRBD1 matching over 9 bases. This CDR3 contains 15 residues. Looked up from germline, CDR1 is SEHNR and CDR2 is FQNEAQ (reference sequence). The J segment lost 2 bases and the V segment lost 5 bases, leaving 6 bases of the junction unmatched. CDR3 region: CASSPWDRVNYGYTF. The CDR3 DNA sequence: TGTGCCAGCAGCCCCTGGGACAGGGTCAACTATGGCTACACCTTC.

This chain connects TRBV7-8 to TRBJ1-3; D perhaps matches TRBD1 (6 bases). Germline CDR1 SGHVS, CDR2 FQNEAQ. V lost 1 base to trimming and J lost 2 bases, with 12 bases between them. The length of the CDR3 is 16 residues. CDR3 loop: CASSLEGGVAGNTIYF. The CDR3 DNA sequence: TGTGCCAGCAGCTTAGAAGGGGGGGTTGCTGGAAACACCATATATTTT.

This clonotype was observed many times. The V gene is TRBV11-3, the J gene TRBJ2-7, with D perhaps TRBD1 (6 bases). The CDR3 contains 16 residues. Germline V lookup: CDR1 SGHNT, CDR2 YENEEA. Trimming removed 3 bases from V and 0 bases from J, with 15 bases in between. The CDR3 nucleotides are TGTGCCAGCAGCTTCTCCCCGGGGACAAGCTCCTACGAGCAGTACTTC. Its translation is CASSFSPGTSSYEQYF.

This clonotype has ten or more counts. The chain couples TRBV5-1 to TRBJ2-1; TRBD2 aligns across 7 bases. This CDR3 is built from 16 residues. The germline V gene has CDR1 SGHRS and CDR2 YFSETQ. Losses at the gene ends were 4 bases for V and 4 bases for J; bases not matched to a gene: 11. CDR3 sequence reads: CASSPDHKRDYNEQFF. DNA for the CDR3: TGCGCCAGCAGCCCAGACCACAAGCGGGATTACAATGAGCAGTTCTTC.

This clonotype was seen repeatedly, ten times or more. The chain is built from TRBV20-1 and TRBJ1-5, with D unresolved. Germline-derived CDR1 and CDR2 are DFQATT and SNEGSKA (reference sequence). The CDR3 spans 15 residues. Trimming took 0 bases from V and 1 from J, leaving 10 bases between them. CDR3 amino acids: CSARDRGRSNQPQHF. CDR3 nucleotides: TGCAGTGCTAGAGATCGAGGACGGAGCAATCAGCCCCAGCATTTT.

This clonotype came up many times. The rearrangement joins TRBV4-3 to TRBJ1-4; perhaps TRBD1 as D (5 bases). CDR1 is LGHNA, CDR2 YSLEER, per germline. This CDR3 is 16 amino acids long. The V and J ends lost 4 bases and 5 bases respectively, with 17 bases between them. The DNA of the CDR3 is TGCGCCAGCAGCCTGGGGGGGACGGTCTTAAATGAAAAACTGTTTTTT. Residues: CASSLGGTVLNEKLFF.

This chain links TRBV5-8 with TRBJ2-5, with D possibly called TRBD1 or TRBD2 (5 bases each). Per germline, CDR1 SGHTS and CDR2 YDEGEE. The CDR3 loop spans 15 amino acids. Trimming pared 4 bases from V and 0 bases from J, leaving 13 bases between. CDR3: CASSGGRIYQETQYF. The DNA for the CDR3 is TGTGCCAGCAGCGGGGGACGGATCTACCAAGAGACCCAGTACTTC.

V gene TRBV4-1 combines with J gene TRBJ2-1; the D gene is possibly TRBD1 (5 bases). The V end lost 4 bases, the J end lost 0 bases, and 25 bases lay between the germline ends. The length of the CDR3 is 20 residues. Germline V gives CDR1 MGHRA, CDR2 YSYEKL. The CDR3 DNA sequence: TGCGCCAGCAGCCCAATTCGACAGTCCAGATGGATGGGCTCCTACAATGAGCAGTTCTTC. This codes for CASSPIRQSRWMGSYNEQFF.

The chain links TRBV12-3 or TRBV12-4 to TRBJ2-2; TRBD2 is a possible D gene (7 bases). The V gene lost 7 bases and the J gene lost 8 bases, with 20 bases spanning the gap. The CDR3 loop spans 15 amino acids. The CDR3 nucleotides are TGTGCCAGCACCCCCCCGGTGGGGGGGGCTGGGGAGCTGTTTTTT. It specifies CASTPPVGGAGELFF.

Note on this clonotype: A much bigger clone sits one base away, suggesting this may be a read error. The rearrangement joins TRBV18 to TRBJ2-1; 10 positions agree with TRBD2. The CDR3 length is 15 residues. Germline V CDR1 and CDR2: KGHSH, LQKENI. This chain's CDR3 is CASSPGLAVYSEQFF. The CDR3 nucleotides are TGTGCCAGCTCACCTGGACTAGCGGTTTACAGTGAGCAGTTCTTC.

This clonotype was counted a few times. The rearrangement links TRBV6-2 or TRBV6-3 to TRBJ1-5; 7 nucleotides agree with TRBD1. Trimming took 6 bases from V and 8 from J; bases not matched to a gene: 13. The germline gives CDR1 MNHEY, CDR2 SVGEGT. This CDR3 comprises 15 residues. The CDR3 DNA reads as TGTGCCAGCAGCTGGGACAGCCGACCAGGGGAGCCCCAGCATTTT. Its translation: CASSWDSRPGEPQHF.

In its sample, this clonotype was seen many times. The rearrangement links TRBV20-1 to TRBJ1-6, with D possibly being TRBD1 (5 bases). The germline V gene encodes CDR1 DFQATT and CDR2 SNEGSKA (reference sequence). This CDR3 has 18 amino acids. The ends were cut back, 4 bases at V and 5 bases at J, with 24 bases in the middle. The CDR3 here is CSATGSLQGTVDNSPLHF. CDR3 sequence (DNA): TGCAGTGCTACCGGAAGTCTCCAGGGCACAGTTGATAATTCACCCCTCCACTTT.